The T cell receptor (beta chain) described here comes from a study of cytomegalovirus exposure and HLA in healthy donors. On the study more broadly: Roughly 170 million T cells yielded 100 million or so unique TCR beta sequences in earlier analysis. Ancestry clustering placed 70% to 85% of roughly 400 genotyped donors in the Caucasian-associated cluster. General study findings and limits: Earlier analysis yielded a pattern in which most TCR beta V segments were productive about 90% or about 30% of the time.

Unrecorded immune exposure was likely among donors, who were nominally healthy when sampled. For this clone: Its antigen remains unknown.

Primers included in the PCR were 60 Vbeta and 13 Jbeta primers. Data came from immunoSEQ multiplex PCR; TCRdb stores just in-frame clones and leaves some out. Altogether 130,000 or so clones are present, 80% to 90% being singletons, with the ten largest covering around 1.9%. The clonotype originates from a man aged 35-49 years in good health and CMV-seronegative. The sample taken for sequencing was PBMCs.

The CDR3 sequence: CACQRDRALNTEAFF. CDR3 nucleotides: TGTGCCTGCCAGAGGGACAGGGCGTTGAACACTGAAGCTTTCTTT. The chain has TRBV7-8 and TRBJ1-1, with TRBD1 matching 9 bases. The CDR3 has 15 residues. V dropped 11 bases and J dropped 0; count of bases not matched to a gene: 10. Germline V gene data show CDR1 as SGHVS and CDR2 as FQNEAQ. Full variable domain (remainder filled in from reference TRBV7-8 and TRBJ1-1): GAGVSQSPRYKVAKRGQDVALRCDPISGHVSLFWYQQALGQGPEFLTYFQNEAQLDKSGLPSDRFFAERPEGSVSTLKIQRTQQEDSAVYLCACQRDRALNTEAFFGQGTRLTVV.